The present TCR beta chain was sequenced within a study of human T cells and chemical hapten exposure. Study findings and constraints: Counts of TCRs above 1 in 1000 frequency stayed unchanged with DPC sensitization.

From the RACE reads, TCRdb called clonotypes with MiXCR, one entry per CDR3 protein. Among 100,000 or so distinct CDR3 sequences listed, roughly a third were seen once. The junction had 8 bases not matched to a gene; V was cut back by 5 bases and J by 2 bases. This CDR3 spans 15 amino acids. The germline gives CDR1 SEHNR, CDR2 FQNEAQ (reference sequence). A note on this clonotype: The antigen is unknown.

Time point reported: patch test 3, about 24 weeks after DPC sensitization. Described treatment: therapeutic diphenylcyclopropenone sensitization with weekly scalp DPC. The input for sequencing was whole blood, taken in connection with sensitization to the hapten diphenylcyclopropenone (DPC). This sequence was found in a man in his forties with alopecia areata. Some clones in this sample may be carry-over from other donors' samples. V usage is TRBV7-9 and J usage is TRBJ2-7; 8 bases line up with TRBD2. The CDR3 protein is CASSQGAGGPYEQYV. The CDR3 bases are TGTGCCAGCAGCCAGGGCGCGGGGGGCCCCTACGAGCAGTACGTC.